This T cell receptor beta chain was identified in a study of blood T cell repertoires in COVID-19. Libraries were prepared by immunoSEQ multiplex PCR; TCRdb keeps only in-frame clonotypes and omits some of them. The repertoire holds fewer than 30,000 clones, with approximately 85% as singletons. CDR3 length: 11 residues. In germline, CDR1 is SNHLY, CDR2 FYNNEI. Trimming stripped 6 bases from V and 9 bases from J, with 11 bases between. The source of this sequence is a woman older than 75 with COVID-19, enrolled during active disease. The rearrangement joins TRBV2 to TRBJ2-5; D call uncertain. The sequencing input was peripheral blood. This chain's CDR3 is CASSVLESQYF. As DNA, the CDR3 is TGTGCCAGCAGCGTTCTAGAATCCCAGTACTTC.